This T cell receptor beta chain stems from a study of shared clonotypes between healthy human individuals. Overall study: Researchers assigned three CD4 naive, three CD4 memory, two CD8 naive and one CD8 memory plate to each donor. Whole-study findings and limits: Donor clonotype sharing was expected to depend on sequencing depth. Only blood was sampled, and tissue TCR repertoires likely differ from blood ones.

Details on this clone: Its specificity is not known.

Germline CDR1 SNHLY, CDR2 FYNNEI. Between the trimmed V and J ends, which lost 7 bases and 5 bases, there was a span of 12 bases. The CDR3 is 12 amino acids. Here immunoSEQ multiplex PCR was the method, and the copy in TCRdb shows in-frame clones only, minus some. The sample records around 2.5 million clones, 90% to 95% being singletons. This chain links TRBV2 with TRBJ2-7, with TRBD2 as a possible D gene (6 bases). The specimen was naive CD4+ T cells from PBMCs. The sample's subset: CD45RA+ positively selected. The sequence was obtained from a man aged 18 to 29 in good health. Some clones in this sample may be carry-over from other donors' samples. CDR3 amino acids: CASNWGVHEQYF. As DNA, the CDR3 is TGTGCCAGCAATTGGGGGGTCCACGAGCAGTACTTC.